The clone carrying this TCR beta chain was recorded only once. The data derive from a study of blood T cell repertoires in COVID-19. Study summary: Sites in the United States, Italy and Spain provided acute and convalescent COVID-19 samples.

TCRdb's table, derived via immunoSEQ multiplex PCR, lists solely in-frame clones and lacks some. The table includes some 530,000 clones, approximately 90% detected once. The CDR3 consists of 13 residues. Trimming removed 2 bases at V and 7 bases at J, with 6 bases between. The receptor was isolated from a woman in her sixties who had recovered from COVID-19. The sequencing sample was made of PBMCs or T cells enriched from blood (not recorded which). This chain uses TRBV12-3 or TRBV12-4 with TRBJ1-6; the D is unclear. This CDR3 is CASSLSRNSPLHF. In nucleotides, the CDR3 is TGTGCCAGCAGTTTATCCAGGAATTCACCCCTCCACTTT.